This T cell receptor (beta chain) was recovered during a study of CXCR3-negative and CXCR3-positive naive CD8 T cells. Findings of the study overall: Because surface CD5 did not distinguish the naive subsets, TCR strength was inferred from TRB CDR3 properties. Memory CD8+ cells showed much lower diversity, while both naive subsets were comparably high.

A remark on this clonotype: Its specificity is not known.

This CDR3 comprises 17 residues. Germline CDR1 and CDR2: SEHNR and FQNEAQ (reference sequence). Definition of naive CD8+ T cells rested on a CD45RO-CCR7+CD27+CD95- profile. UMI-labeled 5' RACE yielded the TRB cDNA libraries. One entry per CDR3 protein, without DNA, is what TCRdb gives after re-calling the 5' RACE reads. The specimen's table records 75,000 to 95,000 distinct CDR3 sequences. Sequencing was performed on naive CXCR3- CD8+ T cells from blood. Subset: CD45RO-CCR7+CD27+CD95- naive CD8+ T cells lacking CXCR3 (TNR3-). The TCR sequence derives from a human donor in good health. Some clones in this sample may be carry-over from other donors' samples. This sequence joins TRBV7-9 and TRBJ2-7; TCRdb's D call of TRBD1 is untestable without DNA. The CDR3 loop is CASSAVTRGGAFYEQYF.